This T cell receptor beta chain was found in a study of T cell responses to AZD1222 COVID-19 vaccine. Study-wide background: Samples with a second dose at about 4 or about 12 weeks were pooled together. Study-wide results and caveats: Seropositive AZD1222 recipients at baseline numbered only 6 or 7. It was only after the peak T cell response that any repertoires were sampled. Most donors were white British, females outnumbered males, and clonal diversity was possibly underestimated.

This clone was recorded once. Its specificity is unknown. The germline gives CDR1 WNHNN, CDR2 SYGVQD (reference sequence). Trimming removed 3 bases from V and 6 bases from J, with 3 bases in between. The CDR3 is made up of 11 amino acids. Libraries were prepared by immunoSEQ multiplex PCR; TCRdb keeps only in-frame clonotypes and omits some of them. The sample includes 180,000 or so clones, about 93% seen only once; the top ten take around 0.66%. This clonotype originated in an adult in good health. The sequences come from peripheral blood, collected on day 0 of AZD1222 vaccination. The chain carries TRBV10-1 and TRBJ2-1, with D unresolved. The DNA for the CDR3 is TGCGCCAGCAGTGATTCCAATGAGCAGTTCTTC. Residues: CASSDSNEQFF.